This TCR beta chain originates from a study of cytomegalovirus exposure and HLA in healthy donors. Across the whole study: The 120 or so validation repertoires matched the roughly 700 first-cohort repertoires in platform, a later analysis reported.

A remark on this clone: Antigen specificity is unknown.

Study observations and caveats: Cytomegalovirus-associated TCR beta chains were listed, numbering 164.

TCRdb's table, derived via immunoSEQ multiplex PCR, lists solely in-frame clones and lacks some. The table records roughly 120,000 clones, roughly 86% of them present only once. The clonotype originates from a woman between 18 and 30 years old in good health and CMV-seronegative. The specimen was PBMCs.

Here the CDR3 DNA reads TGCGCCAGCAGCCCGACGACTAGCGGAGATAAAGAGACCCAGTACTTC. This sequence encodes CASSPTTSGDKETQYF. The chain carries TRBV4-3 and TRBJ2-5; 9 nucleotides agree with TRBD2. Germline CDR1 is LGHNA and CDR2 is YSLEER. V was clipped by 4 bases and J by 3 bases; unmatched bases: 9. This CDR3 spans 16 amino acids.